This T cell receptor beta chain was profiled in a study of T cell responses to AZD1222 COVID-19 vaccine. The CDR3 spans 20 residues. Clones were sequenced by immunoSEQ multiplex PCR, and TCRdb holds only the in-frame ones, with some missing. The sample has 100,000 to 130,000 clones, around nine tenths seen once. Timing groups of about 4 and about 12 weeks for second doses were pooled. Study results and limitations: It should be noted that donors were predominantly white British and more often female, and clonal diversity was possibly underestimated.

To note about this clone: Its target is not known.

The TCR was taken from an adult who received the AZD1222 COVID-19 vaccine. The genes are TRBV21-1 and TRBJ1-4; no check of the table's D call, TRBD1, against the DNA was made. TRBV21-1 is designated a pseudogene. The starting material was peripheral blood, obtained 28 days after the second AZD1222 dose. In DNA, the CDR3 is TGTGCCAGCAGCAAACAACATAGGACAGAAAGTAGGGCAACTAATGAAAAACTGTTTTTT. Encoded protein: CASSKQHRTESRATNEKLFF.